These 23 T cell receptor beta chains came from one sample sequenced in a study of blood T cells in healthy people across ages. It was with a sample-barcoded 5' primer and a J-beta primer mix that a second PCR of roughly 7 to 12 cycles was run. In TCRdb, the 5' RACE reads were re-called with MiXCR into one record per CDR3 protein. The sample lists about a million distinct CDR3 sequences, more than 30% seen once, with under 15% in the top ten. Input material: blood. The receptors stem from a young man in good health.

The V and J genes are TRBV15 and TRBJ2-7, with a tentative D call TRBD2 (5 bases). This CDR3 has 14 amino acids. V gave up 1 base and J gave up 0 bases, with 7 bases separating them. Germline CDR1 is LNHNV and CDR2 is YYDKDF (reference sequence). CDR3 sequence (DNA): TGTGCCACCAGCAGAGTTAGCGACTCCTACGAGCAGTACTTC. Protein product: CATSRVSDSYEQYF.

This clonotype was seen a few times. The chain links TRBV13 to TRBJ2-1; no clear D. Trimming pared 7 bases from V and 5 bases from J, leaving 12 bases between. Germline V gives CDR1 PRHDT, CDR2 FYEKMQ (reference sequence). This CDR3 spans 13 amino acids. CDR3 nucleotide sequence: TGTGCCAGCATCTCACGAGCCCACAATGAGCAGTTCTTC. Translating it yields CASISRAHNEQFF.

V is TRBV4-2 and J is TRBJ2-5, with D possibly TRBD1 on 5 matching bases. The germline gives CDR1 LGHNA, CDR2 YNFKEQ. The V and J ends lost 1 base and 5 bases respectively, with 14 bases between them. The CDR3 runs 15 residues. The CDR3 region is CASSQVTDVQETQYF. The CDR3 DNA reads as TGTGCCAGCAGCCAAGTGACAGACGTCCAGGAGACCCAGTACTTC.

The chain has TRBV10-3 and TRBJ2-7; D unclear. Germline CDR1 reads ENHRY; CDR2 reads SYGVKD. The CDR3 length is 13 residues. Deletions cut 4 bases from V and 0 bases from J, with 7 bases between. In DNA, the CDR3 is TGTGCCATCAGTGGCACCATCTCCTACGAGCAGTACTTC. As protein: CAISGTISYEQYF.

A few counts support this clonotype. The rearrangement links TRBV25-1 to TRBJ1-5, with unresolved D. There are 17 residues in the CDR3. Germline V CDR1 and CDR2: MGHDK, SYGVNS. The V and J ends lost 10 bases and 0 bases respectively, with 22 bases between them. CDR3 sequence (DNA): TGTGCCACCCATTCAGCCGTGGAGTCCCATAGCAATCAGCCCCAGCATTTT. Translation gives CATHSAVESHSNQPQHF.

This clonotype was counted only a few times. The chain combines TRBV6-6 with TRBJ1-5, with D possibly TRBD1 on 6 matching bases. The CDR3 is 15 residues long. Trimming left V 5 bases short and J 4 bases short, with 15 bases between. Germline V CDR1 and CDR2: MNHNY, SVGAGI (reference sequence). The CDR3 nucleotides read TGTGCCAGCAGTAGGGGGGGGCAGCCTAATCAGCCCCAGCATTTT. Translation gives CASSRGGQPNQPQHF.

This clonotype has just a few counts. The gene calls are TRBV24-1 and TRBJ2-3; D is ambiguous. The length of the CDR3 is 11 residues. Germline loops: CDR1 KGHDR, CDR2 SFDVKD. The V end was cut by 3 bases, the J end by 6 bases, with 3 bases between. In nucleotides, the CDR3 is TGTGCCACCAGTGATCTTGATACGCAGTATTTT. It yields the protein CATSDLDTQYF.

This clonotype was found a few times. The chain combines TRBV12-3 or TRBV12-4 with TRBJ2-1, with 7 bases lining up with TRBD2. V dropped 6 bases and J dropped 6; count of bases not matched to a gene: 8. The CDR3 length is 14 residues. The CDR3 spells CASRSPGGGNEQFF. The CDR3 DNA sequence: TGTGCCAGCAGGTCGCCCGGCGGGGGCAATGAGCAGTTCTTC.

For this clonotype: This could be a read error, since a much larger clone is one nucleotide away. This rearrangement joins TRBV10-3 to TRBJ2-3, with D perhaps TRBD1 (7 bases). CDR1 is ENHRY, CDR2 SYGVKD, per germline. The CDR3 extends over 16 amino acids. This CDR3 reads CAISGGDSNPTDTRYF. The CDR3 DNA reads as TGTGCCATCAGTGGGGGGGACAGCAACCCCACAGATACGCGGTATTTT.

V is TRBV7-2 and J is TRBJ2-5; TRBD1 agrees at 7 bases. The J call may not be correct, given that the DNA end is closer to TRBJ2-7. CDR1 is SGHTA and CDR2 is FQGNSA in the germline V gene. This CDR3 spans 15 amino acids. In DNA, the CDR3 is TGTGCCAGCAGCCCGCGGCTTCGACAGGGCTACGAGCAGTACTTC. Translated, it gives CASSPRLRQGYEQYF.

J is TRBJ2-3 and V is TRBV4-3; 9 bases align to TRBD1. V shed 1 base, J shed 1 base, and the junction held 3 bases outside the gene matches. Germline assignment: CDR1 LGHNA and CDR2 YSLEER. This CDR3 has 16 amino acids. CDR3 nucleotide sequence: TGCGCCAGCAGCCAAGGTGGGACAGGGCGCACAGATACGCAGTATTTT. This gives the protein CASSQGGTGRTDTQYF.

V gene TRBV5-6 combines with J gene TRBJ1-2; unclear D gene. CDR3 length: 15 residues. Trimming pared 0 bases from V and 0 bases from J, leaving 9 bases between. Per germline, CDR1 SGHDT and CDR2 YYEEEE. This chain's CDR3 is CASSLARKANYGYTF. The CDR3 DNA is TGTGCCAGCAGCTTGGCCAGGAAAGCTAACTATGGCTACACCTTC.

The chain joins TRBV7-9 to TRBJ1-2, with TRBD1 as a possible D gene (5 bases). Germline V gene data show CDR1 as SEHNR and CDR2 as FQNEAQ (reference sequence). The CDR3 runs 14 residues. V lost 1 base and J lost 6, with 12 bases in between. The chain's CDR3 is CASSLGSLGDGYTF. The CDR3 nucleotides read TGTGCCAGCAGCTTAGGATCTCTAGGGGATGGCTACACCTTC.

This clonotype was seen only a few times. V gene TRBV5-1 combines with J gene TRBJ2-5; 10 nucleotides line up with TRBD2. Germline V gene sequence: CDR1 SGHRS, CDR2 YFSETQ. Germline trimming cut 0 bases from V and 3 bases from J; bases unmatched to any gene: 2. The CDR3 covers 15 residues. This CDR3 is CASSLELAGKETQYF. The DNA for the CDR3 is TGCGCCAGCAGCTTGGAACTAGCGGGGAAAGAGACCCAGTACTTC. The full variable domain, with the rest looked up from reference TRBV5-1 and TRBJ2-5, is KAGVTQTPRYLIKTRGQQVTLSCSPISGHRSVSWYQQTPGQGLQFLFEYFSETQRNKGNFPGRFSGRQFSNSRSEMNVSTLELGDSALYLCASSLELAGKETQYFGPGTRLLVL.

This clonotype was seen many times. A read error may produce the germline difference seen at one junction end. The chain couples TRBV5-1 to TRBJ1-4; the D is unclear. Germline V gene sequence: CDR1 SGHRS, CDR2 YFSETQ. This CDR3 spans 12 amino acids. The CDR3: CASSLSGEKLFF. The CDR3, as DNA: TGTGCCAGCAGCTTATCGGGGGAAAAACTGTTTTTT.

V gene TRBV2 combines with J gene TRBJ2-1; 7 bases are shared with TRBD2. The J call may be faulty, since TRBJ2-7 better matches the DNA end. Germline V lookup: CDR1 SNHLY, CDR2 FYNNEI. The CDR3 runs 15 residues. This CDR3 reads CASPLSGAAYNEQYF. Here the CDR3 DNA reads TGTGCCAGCCCTTTAAGCGGGGCCGCCTACAATGAGCAGTACTTC.

CDR3 bases: TGTGCCAGCAGTTTAGGCTTGGGCGTTGGCTACACCTTC. Residues: CASSLGLGVGYTF. The J gene is TRBJ1-2, the V gene TRBV12-3 or TRBV12-4; no reliable D call. The CDR3 runs 13 residues. The V and J ends lost 1 base and 7 bases respectively, with 10 bases between them.

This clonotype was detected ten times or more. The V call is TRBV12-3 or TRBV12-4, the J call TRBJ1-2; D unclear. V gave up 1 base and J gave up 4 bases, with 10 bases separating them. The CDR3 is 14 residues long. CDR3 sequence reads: CASSLGGPSYGYTF. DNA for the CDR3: TGTGCCAGCAGTTTAGGCGGACCGAGCTATGGCTACACCTTC.

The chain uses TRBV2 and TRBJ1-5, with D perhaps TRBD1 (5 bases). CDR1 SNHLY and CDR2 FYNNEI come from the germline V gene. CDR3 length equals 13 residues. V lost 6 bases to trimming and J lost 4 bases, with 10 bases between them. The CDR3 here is CASSGHENQPQHF. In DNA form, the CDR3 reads TGTGCCAGCAGCGGACACGAAAATCAGCCCCAGCATTTT.

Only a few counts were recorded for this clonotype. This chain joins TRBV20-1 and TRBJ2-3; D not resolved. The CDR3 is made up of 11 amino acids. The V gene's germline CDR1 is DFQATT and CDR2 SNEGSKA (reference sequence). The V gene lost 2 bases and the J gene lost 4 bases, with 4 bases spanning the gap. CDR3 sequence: CSARIADTQYF. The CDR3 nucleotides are TGCAGTGCTAGAATAGCAGATACGCAGTATTTT.

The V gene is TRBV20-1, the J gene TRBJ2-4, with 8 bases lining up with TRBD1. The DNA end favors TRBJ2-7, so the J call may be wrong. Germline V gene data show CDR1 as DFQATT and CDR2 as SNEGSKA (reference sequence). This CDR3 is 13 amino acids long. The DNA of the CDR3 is TGCAGTGCTAGCCCGGACAGGGTCCACGAGCAGTACTTC. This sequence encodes CSASPDRVHEQYF.

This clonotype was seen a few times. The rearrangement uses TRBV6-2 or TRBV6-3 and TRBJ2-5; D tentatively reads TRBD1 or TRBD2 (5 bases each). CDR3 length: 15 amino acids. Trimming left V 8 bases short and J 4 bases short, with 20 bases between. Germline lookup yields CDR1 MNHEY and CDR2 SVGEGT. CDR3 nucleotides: TGTGCCAGCCGGAGCTGGGACCCAAAGAGAGAGACCCAGTACTTC. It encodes CASRSWDPKRETQYF.

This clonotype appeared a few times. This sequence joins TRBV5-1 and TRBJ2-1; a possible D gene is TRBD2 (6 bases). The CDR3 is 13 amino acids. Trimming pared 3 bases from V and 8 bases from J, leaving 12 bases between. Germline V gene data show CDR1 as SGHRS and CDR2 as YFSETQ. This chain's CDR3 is CASSWGDSDEQFF. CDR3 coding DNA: TGCGCCAGCAGCTGGGGGGACTCTGATGAGCAGTTCTTC.